In its sample, the clone carrying this T cell receptor (beta chain) is medium-sized. Antigen unknown. Trimming took off 5 bases at V and 0 bases at J, with 13 bases between the two ends. This CDR3 spans 15 amino acids. CDR1 is MNHNS, CDR2 SASEGT, per germline. A constant-region primer primed TCR beta cDNA synthesis from about 550 ng of total RNA. Libraries covering TCR beta were generated through three nested multiplex PCR rounds (using a slightly modified ARM-PCR). PCR rounds one and two used TRBV1-TRBV30 forward primers with a C-beta reverse primer for around 9 cycles each. Each CDR3 protein gets one entry after TCRdb re-called the multiplex PCR reads with MiXCR. The table records approximately 30,000 distinct CDR3 sequences, around 78% of them present only once. The sample originates from a study of tumor-infiltrating lymphocytes in primary liver carcinoma. Whole-study findings and limits: Tumor top-250-clone fraction significantly exceeded that of blood (p = 0.039). Present in all five tumor regions were only about 7.5-25% of the top clones.

Co-extraction of both nucleic acids (RNA and DNA) used roughly 19-33 mg of unsorted bulk tissue. The V and J genes are TRBV6-1 and TRBJ1-1, with D tentatively TRBD1 (6 bases). The sequenced sample consisted of liver tumor tissue from sampling region 5. As for subset: tumor region T5, tumor centre. The receptor was isolated from a man aged 35-49 years with primary liver carcinoma and hepatitis B virus infection. This CDR3 is CASSPRTVMNTEAFF. In DNA, the CDR3 is TGTGCCAGCAGTCCACGGACAGTCATGAACACTGAAGCTTTCTTT.